This TCR beta chain appears in the sequencing data of a study of blood T cell repertoires in COVID-19 (dated by TCRdb to the early 2020s). With regard to the full study: Samples from collaborators originated in the United States, Italy and Spain and spanned both the acute and convalescent phases of COVID-19. The samples were drawn from two sources: the first 160 participants of the ongoing ImmuneRACE study, and 1,254 subjects contributed by 6 global collaborators. Nearly every sample came with metadata listing a de-identified subject ID, COVID-19 status, age in years and sex. Where HLA class I and class II types were available, the types were taken from metadata supplied by the sample provider, not from assay-based typing. A freely available public database, intended as a resource for researchers studying the immune response to SARS-CoV-2, is where the repertoires were released. The material from the prospective study consisted of cDNA or gDNA derived from T cells, B-cell-depleted T cells, or PBMCs. The dataset comprised deeply sampled blood TCRbeta repertoires from subjects exposed to, actively infected with, or recovered from COVID-19. On the study overall, not on this receptor specifically: The quantity of clinical and demographic metadata differed by source and by participant and was supplied without curation.

TCRbeta CDR3 regions were amplified from genomic DNA using the immunoSEQ Assay, a bias-controlled multiplex PCR. Per the original workflow: Within the assay, amplification of reference gene primers was used to estimate how many nucleated cells each sample contained. To quantify the absolute abundance of each unique TCRbeta CDR3 rearrangement, sequence reads were collapsed and filtered. Productive Simpson clonality was computed per sample as the square root of Simpson's diversity index over productive rearrangements. The source is immuneACCESS, and TCRdb retained only in-frame sequences with V and J called. Part of the clones is not carried over; for the studies checked, unresolved V genes explain less than half of this, and the remainder is unexplained. The V and J calls and the clone size are those of that table, but D and trimming were determined from the DNA. This sample comprises 150,000 to 200,000 clones, approximately 90% of them detected only once. In total, the top ten clones hold 4.4% of the sample.

As regards this clone: Its antigen is not yet known. No base-level quality is on record; no much larger clone is a single base apart.

Ends trimmed: V by 7 bases, J by 2 bases; bases unmatched to a gene: 15. The germline V gene (reference sequence) provides CDR1 LNHDA and CDR2 SQIVND. The CDR3 numbers 18 residues from cysteine through phenylalanine. Only the CDR3 region is kept as DNA, spanning 54 bases read in frame from base 1. Each collaborating institution followed its own protocols to collect whole blood in K2EDTA tubes. For TCRbeta analysis, collaborator samples were shipped as frozen whole blood, as isolated PBMCs, or as DNA extracted from either sample type. The sequence joins TRBV19 to TRBJ2-4, with 9 junctional bases fitting TRBD1. This TCR was recovered from a human donor in a cohort sampled during active COVID-19. The sample comprised peripheral blood. The nucleotides are TGTGCCAGTACCGAAACCACCGGGACAGGGCTTCCCAAAAACATTCAGTACTTC. Its product reads: CASTETTGTGLPKNIQYF.